Shown below are 10 T cell receptor beta chains from a single sample sequenced in a study of long-term antiretroviral therapy in people with HIV. Version v3.0 of the immunoSEQ assay was performed at survey level. Assay used: immunoSEQ multiplex PCR; TCRdb lists only in-frame clones, some missing. The table has over 30,000 clones, roughly 80% seen once. The sample was unsorted PBMCs, taken 1.9 years after starting antiretroviral therapy. These receptors were taken from a man aged 18 to 29 with HIV.

The chain is built from TRBV7-9 and TRBJ1-5; D is unresolved. The CDR3 is 17 amino acids. Trimming shortened V by 0 bases and J by 3 bases, and 15 bases separated the two germline ends. CDR1 and CDR2 (germline): SEHNR, FQNEAQ (reference sequence). Here the CDR3 reads CASSLAGSEGVNQPQHF. The CDR3 DNA sequence: TGTGCCAGCAGCTTAGCAGGTAGTGAGGGCGTCAATCAGCCCCAGCATTTT.

V is TRBV7-9 and J is TRBJ2-7; D remains ambiguous. The CDR3 consists of 12 residues. From germline, CDR1 is SEHNR and CDR2 FQNEAQ (reference sequence). The V and J ends lost 1 base and 3 bases respectively, with 4 bases between them. This CDR3 is CASSLVGYEQYV. The DNA for the CDR3 is TGTGCCAGCAGCTTAGTAGGCTACGAGCAGTACGTC.

The chain uses TRBV6-5 and TRBJ2-7, with a weak D call TRBD1 (5 bases). Germline assignment: CDR1 MNHEY and CDR2 SVGAGI. The CDR3 consists of 13 residues. The V and J ends lost 8 bases and 1 base respectively, with 12 bases between them. The DNA of the CDR3 is TGTGCCAGCCAAGACAGTGCATCCTACGAGCAGTACGTC. Amino acids: CASQDSASYEQYV.

The CDR3 is CASSPPSTDTQYF. The CDR3 coding sequence is TGTGCCAGCAGCCCTCCCAGCACAGATACGCAGTATTTT. V usage is TRBV7-3 and J usage is TRBJ2-3; D is undetermined. The CDR3 runs to 13 residues. Germline CDR1 is SGHTA and CDR2 is FQGTGA. V lost 5 bases to trimming and J lost 0 bases, with 6 bases between them.

This clone showed up just a few times. The J gene is TRBJ2-1, the V gene TRBV19, with 8 bases lining up with TRBD1. The CDR3 is made up of 11 amino acids. The ends lost 8 bases at V and 10 bases at J; junction bases unmatched: 4. The germline CDR1 and CDR2 sequences are LNHDA and SQIVND (reference sequence). The CDR3 nucleotides are TGTGCCAGTTCGACAGGGGTGGAGCAGTTCTTC. Translation gives CASSTGVEQFF.

The rearrangement links TRBV5-1 to TRBJ2-5; D gene unclear. Between the trimmed V and J ends, which lost 4 bases and 3 bases, there was a span of 10 bases. The CDR3 contains 13 residues. CDR1 and CDR2 (germline): SGHRS, YFSETQ. As DNA, the CDR3 is TGCGCCAGCAGCCCTCAGACGAAAGAGACCCAGTACTTC. This sequence encodes CASSPQTKETQYF.

J is TRBJ1-2 and V is TRBV6-4; D not certain. The V end was cut by 8 bases, the J end by 2 bases, with 21 bases between. Germline CDR1 MRHNA, CDR2 SNTAGT. The CDR3 runs 16 residues. DNA for the CDR3: TGTGCCAGCCCGGCGTTGGGAGGGAAACTCAACTATGGCTACACCTTC. Translated: CASPALGGKLNYGYTF.

This clone was picked up one time. The gene calls are TRBV6-1 and TRBJ1-6, with D maybe TRBD1 (6 bases). This CDR3 has 16 residues. Germline assignment: CDR1 MNHNS and CDR2 SASEGT. V lost 2 bases and J 6 bases, leaving 14 bases between the germline ends. This CDR3 reads CASSELRGSPNSPLHF. The DNA of the CDR3 is TGTGCCAGCAGTGAATTGAGGGGGTCCCCTAATTCACCCCTCCACTTT.

The J gene is TRBJ1-5, the V gene TRBV29-1; unclear D gene. Trimming took 6 bases from V and 5 from J, leaving 11 bases between them. This CDR3 region has 12 residues. Germline CDR1 and CDR2: SQVTM and ANQGSEA. This CDR3 reads CSVADGDQPQHF. The DNA of the CDR3 is TGCAGCGTGGCTGACGGGGATCAGCCCCAGCATTTT.

This chain links TRBV13 with TRBJ2-3; TRBD2 matches 7 bases. The CDR3 is 17 residues long. Germline CDR1 and CDR2: PRHDT and FYEKMQ (reference sequence). V was clipped by 4 bases and J by 0 bases; unmatched bases: 10. This CDR3 reads CASSSRVASGSTDTQYF. CDR3 coding DNA: TGTGCCAGCAGCTCACGGGTGGCTAGCGGAAGCACAGATACGCAGTATTTT.